This TCR beta chain was retrieved from a study of blood T cell repertoires in COVID-19. Across the study: Nucleic acid was either cDNA or gDNA, and it came from T cells, B-cell-depleted T cells, or PBMCs.

The ends were cut back, 4 bases at V and 6 bases at J, with 13 bases in the middle. The CDR3 contains 12 residues. Per germline, CDR1 SQVTM and CDR2 ANQGSEA. Per the study methods: The assay estimated nucleated cells by amplifying reference gene primers. Measured with immunoSEQ multiplex PCR; TCRdb has only the in-frame clones, and not every one. V and J calls and clone size are given by that table; D and trimming were obtained from the DNA. The sample includes 150,000 to 250,000 clones, 82% of them seen just once. The specimen was peripheral blood. The receptor was derived from a human donor with acute or convalescent COVID-19. The donor label of this sample is uncertain. This sequence joins TRBV29-1 and TRBJ2-7, with D unresolved. CDR3 loop: CSVASSVGEQYF. The DNA for the CDR3 is TGCAGCGTTGCCTCCAGCGTGGGCGAGCAGTACTTC.